This T cell receptor beta chain came from a study of cytomegalovirus exposure and HLA in healthy donors. Study context: About 85 million unique TCR sequences came from HLA-typed donors in an early release. Clustering assigned around 77% of the approximately 400 genotyped donors to the Caucasian-associated ancestry cluster.

Concerning this clone: Its specificity is not known.

The PCR contained 60 Vbeta and 13 Jbeta primers. The table came from immunoSEQ multiplex PCR; TCRdb's copy has only in-frame clones and leaves some out. The data show 150,000 to 200,000 clones, approximately 81% seen once. Points from the study as a whole: From TCR beta sequences, most subjects' HLA-A and HLA-B alleles were reportedly predicted accurately. Some highly shared sequence variants likely arose as a pipeline artifact.

With 4 bases removed from V and 4 bases from J, the gap between germline ends came to 5 bases. This CDR3 region has 10 residues. Per the germline V gene, CDR1 is GTSNPN and CDR2 is SVGIG (reference sequence). This chain joins TRBV30 and TRBJ2-7; unclear D gene. The clonotype was recovered from a boy between 5 and 17 years old in good health and CMV-seronegative. Sequencing was performed on PBMCs. CDR3 DNA: TGTGCCTGGATTCGGTACGAGCAGTACTTC. Protein sequence: CAWIRYEQYF. Looking up the rest from reference TRBV30 and TRBJ2-7 gives the full variable domain: SQTIHQWPATLVQPVGSPLSLECTVEGTSNPNLYWYRQAAGRGLQLLFYSVGIGQISSEVPQNLSASRPQDRQFILSSKKLLLSDSGFYLCAWIRYEQYFGPGTRLTVT.